This is a list of T cell receptor beta chains from one sample in a study of response to subunit inactivated influenza vaccine. TCRdb recomputed calls from the RT-PCR reads with MiXCR, one row per CDR3 protein. The sample carries over 800,000 distinct CDR3 sequences, around 20% recorded once. The source material was PBMCs from blood, sampled less than 6 days after vaccination. These receptors all stem from a man in his fifties who received an inactivated influenza vaccine. CDR3s include the opening cysteine and the closing phenylalanine or tryptophan. D genes are given only for firm matches. The size field is filled for only some rows; it gives once, few, many or a size class.

TRBV5-1,TRBD1,.,TRBJ2-2,CASSLRGRLANTGELFF,TGCGCCAGCAGCTTGAGGGGGCGCCTCGCGAACACCGGGGAGCTGTTTTTT
TRBV2,.,.,TRBJ2-7,CASRFHRGNEQYF,TGTGCCAGCAGATTTCATCGGGGCAACGAGCAGTACTTC
TRBV7-2,.,.,TRBJ1-1,CASRGDRYTEAFF,TGTGCCAGCAGGGGCGACAGGTACACTGAAGCTTTCTTT
TRBV5-1,.,.,TRBJ2-1,CASSSHTGRSSYNEQFF,TGCGCCAGCAGCTCACACACAGGACGGAGCTCCTACAATGAGCAGTTCTTC
TRBV11-2,.,few,TRBJ2-7,CASSPDRGAFYEQYF,TGTGCCAGCAGCCCAGACCGGGGCGCATTCTACGAGCAGTACTTC
TRBV6-1,.,few,TRBJ2-7,CASSDWGRRRSYEQYF,TGTGCCAGCAGTGATTGGGGCAGGAGGCGATCCTACGAGCAGTACTTC
TRBV7-9,.,.,TRBJ1-4,CASTPSGALGEKLFF,TGTGCCAGCACCCCCTCCGGGGCTCTGGGGGAAAAACTGTTTTTT
TRBV30,TRBD1,.,TRBJ2-5,CAWSRLMDRALTAQYF,TGTGCCTGGAGTCGCCTAATGGACAGGGCCCTGACGGCCCAGTACTTC
TRBV6-1,.,few,TRBJ2-3,CASSDRGSTDTQYF,TGTGCCAGCAGTGACAGGGGAAGCACAGATACGCAGTATTTT
TRBV7-3,TRBD2,many,TRBJ2-3,CASSLTSGSTDTQYF,TGTGCCAGCAGCCTGACTAGCGGGAGCACAGATACGCAGTATTTT
TRBV5-6,.,.,TRBJ2-1,CASSLGLGAVYNEQFF,TGTGCCAGCAGCTTGGGTCTGGGGGCCGTTTACAATGAGCAGTTCTTC
TRBV20-1,TRBD2,few,TRBJ2-3,CSANHRLADTDTQYF,TGCAGTGCTAACCACCGACTAGCGGACACAGATACGCAGTATTTT
TRBV6-1,TRBD1,few,TRBJ2-1,CASRRGQGNEQFF,TGTGCCAGCAGAAGGGGACAGGGTAATGAGCAGTTCTTC
TRBV7-8,TRBD2,.,TRBJ2-1,CASSFPGTSGVGYNEQFF,TGTGCCAGCAGCTTTCCCGGGACTAGCGGGGTAGGCTACAATGAGCAGTTCTTC
TRBV4-2,.,many,TRBJ1-4,CASSLQQDLGEKLFF,TGTGCCAGCAGCCTACAACAGGACCTGGGGGAAAAACTGTTTTTT
TRBV24-1,TRBD1,.,TRBJ1-2,CATSDPGQGHGYTF,TGTGCCACCAGTGACCCGGGACAGGGGCATGGCTACACCTTC
TRBV18,TRBD1,few,TRBJ2-3,CASSPPGTGSTDTQYF,TGTGCCAGCTCACCACCCGGGACAGGGAGCACAGATACGCAGTATTTT
TRBV7-9,.,many,TRBJ1-1,CASSFGHLNTEAFF,TGTGCCAGCAGCTTTGGACATCTGAACACTGAAGCTTTCTTT
TRBV7-8,.,few,TRBJ2-7,CASSSSLAFSSYEQYF,TGTGCCAGCAGCTCAAGTCTAGCGTTCAGCTCCTACGAGCAGTACTTC
TRBV20-1,.,.,TRBJ2-1,CSAREGLTNEQFF,TGCAGTGCTAGAGAGGGGTTGACCAATGAGCAGTTCTTC
TRBV28,.,.,TRBJ1-6,CASSLFGGPLHF,TGTGCCAGCAGTTTATTCGGGGGACCCCTCCACTTT
TRBV5-6,.,.,TRBJ2-6,CASSWVYGANVLTF,TGTGCCAGCAGCTGGGTGTATGGGGCCAACGTCCTGACTTTC
TRBV20-1,TRBD1,.,TRBJ1-2,CSARALGTGYGYTF,TGCAGTGCTAGAGCGTTAGGGACAGGCTATGGCTACACCTTC
TRBV28,TRBD1,.,TRBJ2-5,CASSGPERGQGF,TGTGCCAGCAGTGGGCCCGAAAGGGGGCAGGGCTTC
TRBV12-3/TRBV12-4,TRBD2,few,TRBJ2-1,CASSFFGTSGNNEQFF,TGTGCCAGCAGCTTTTTTGGGACTAGCGGGAACAATGAGCAGTTCTTC
TRBV25-1,.,.,TRBJ2-5,CASSTPGETQYF,TGTGCCAGCAGTACCCCGGGGGAGACCCAGTACTTC
TRBV25-1,.,few,TRBJ2-1,CASSDMQGGNNEQFF,TGTGCCAGCAGTGATATGCAAGGGGGAAACAATGAGCAGTTCTTC
TRBV28,.,.,TRBJ2-5,CASARTSRGTQYF,TGTGCCAGCGCGAGAACTAGCCGTGGGACCCAGTACTTC
TRBV4-1,.,many,TRBJ2-1,CASSQAGNEQFF,TGCGCCAGCAGCCAAGCAGGCAATGAGCAGTTCTTC
TRBV7-2,TRBD2,few,TRBJ2-1,CASSLAGVAGEGEQFF,TGTGCCAGCAGCTTAGCGGGGGTAGCGGGAGAGGGTGAGCAGTTCTTC
TRBV7-3,TRBD2,.,TRBJ2-5,CASSLTGGLAETQYF,TGTGCCAGCAGCTTAACGGGGGGACTAGCAGAGACCCAGTACTTC
TRBV12-3/TRBV12-4,TRBD2,few,TRBJ2-1,CASTLAGGSNEQFF,TGTGCCAGCACCTTAGCGGGGGGGTCCAATGAGCAGTTCTTC
TRBV6-1,TRBD2,once,TRBJ2-6,CASRDLGRDSGANVLTF,TGTGCCAGCAGGGATCTAGGGAGGGACTCTGGGGCCAACGTCCTGACTTTC
TRBV7-6,.,few,TRBJ2-5,CASSSRRTEETQYF,TGTGCCAGCAGCTCGAGGCGGACAGAAGAGACCCAGTACTTC
TRBV5-1,.,many,TRBJ2-7,CASSLRPGVNEQYF,TGCGCCAGCAGCTTGCGTCCAGGTGTGAACGAGCAGTACTTC
TRBV7-2,.,.,TRBJ2-5,CASSMSGETQYF,TGTGCCAGCAGCATGTCCGGGGAGACCCAGTACTTC
TRBV20-1,TRBD1,.,TRBJ1-5,CSARPTGAQPQHF,TGCAGTGCTAGACCGACAGGGGCCCAGCCCCAGCATTTT
TRBV7-2,TRBD2,few,TRBJ2-7,CASSVGLAKYEQYF,TGTGCCAGCAGCGTGGGACTAGCGAAATACGAGCAGTACTTC
TRBV5-1,TRBD1,few,TRBJ2-3,CASSLGTGSAGDTQYF,TGCGCCAGCAGCCTTGGGACAGGGTCGGCTGGGGATACGCAGTATTTT
TRBV20-1,TRBD2,few,TRBJ2-1,CSAREWASGSSGYNEQFF,TGCAGTGCTAGAGAATGGGCTAGCGGGAGTTCTGGCTACAATGAGCAGTTCTTC
TRBV5-1,.,few,TRBJ2-7,CASSVERGNYEQYF,TGCGCCAGCAGCGTTGAACGGGGGAACTACGAGCAGTACTTC
TRBV20-1,TRBD1,few,TRBJ2-7,CSAPTGGSYEQYF,TGCAGTGCCCCGACAGGGGGCTCCTACGAGCAGTACTTC
TRBV15,TRBD1,.,TRBJ2-3,CATSRNRDRDTDTQYF,TGTGCCACCAGCAGAAACCGGGACAGGGACACAGATACGCAGTATTTT
TRBV18,.,few,TRBJ2-1,CASSPAGRNEQFF,TGTGCCAGCTCACCGGCAGGGCGCAATGAGCAGTTCTTC
TRBV20-1,TRBD2,few,TRBJ2-7,CSAQPSGRYYEQYF,TGCAGTGCTCAGCCTAGCGGGAGGTATTACGAGCAGTACTTC
TRBV28,.,.,TRBJ1-2,CASSGSKGYTF,TGTGCCAGCTCGGGGAGCAAAGGCTACACCTTC
TRBV12-3/TRBV12-4,TRBD1,few,TRBJ1-6,CASSLAQGFYNSPLHF,TGTGCCAGCAGTTTAGCACAGGGGTTCTATAATTCACCCCTCCACTTT
TRBV6-1,.,.,TRBJ2-1,CASSQPVPTGEQFF,TGTGCCAGCAGCCAACCGGTCCCAACCGGTGAGCAGTTCTTC
TRBV12-3/TRBV12-4,.,.,TRBJ2-1,CASSSPTWPNEQFF,TGTGCCAGCAGTTCCCCGACTTGGCCCAATGAGCAGTTCTTC
TRBV10-2,TRBD1,.,TRBJ2-2,CASSPIDRGNTGELFF,TGCGCCAGCAGTCCCATCGACAGGGGGAACACCGGGGAGCTGTTTTTT
TRBV5-1,.,few,TRBJ2-7,CASSRLGEQYF,TGCGCCAGCAGCCGGCTAGGTGAGCAGTACTTC
TRBV12-3/TRBV12-4,TRBD1,few,TRBJ1-5,CASSYGTGRWQPQHF,TGTGCCAGCAGTTATGGGACAGGACGGTGGCAGCCCCAGCATTTT